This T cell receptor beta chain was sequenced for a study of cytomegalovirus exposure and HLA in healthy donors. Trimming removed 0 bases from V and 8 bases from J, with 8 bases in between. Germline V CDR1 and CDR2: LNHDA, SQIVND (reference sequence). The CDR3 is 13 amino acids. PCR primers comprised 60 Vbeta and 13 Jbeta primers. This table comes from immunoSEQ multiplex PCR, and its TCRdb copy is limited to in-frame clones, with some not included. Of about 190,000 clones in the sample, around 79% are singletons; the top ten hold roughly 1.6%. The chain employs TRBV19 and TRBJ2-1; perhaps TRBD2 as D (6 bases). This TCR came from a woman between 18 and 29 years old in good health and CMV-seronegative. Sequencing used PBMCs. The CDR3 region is CASSIEGGDEQFF. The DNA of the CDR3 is TGTGCCAGTAGTATAGAGGGAGGAGATGAGCAGTTCTTC.